This TCR beta chain was captured in a study of blood T cell repertoires in COVID-19. Original analysis: Using reference gene primer amplification, nucleated cell counts were estimated. The assay was immunoSEQ multiplex PCR, and TCRdb's table has in-frame clones only and misses some. From that table come the V and J calls and clone size; the DNA was used to work out D and trimming. The sample lists some 300,000 clones; 70% to 90% were seen once. In this sample, this clone turned up a few times. From germline, CDR1 is SGHTA and CDR2 FQGNSA. The CDR3 contains 13 residues. Trimming removed 3 bases from V and 0 bases from J, with 3 bases in between.

Sequenced sample: peripheral blood. This TCR was sampled from a woman in her thirties who had recovered from COVID-19. The genes are TRBV7-2 and TRBJ1-5, with D hard to call. The CDR3 region is CASSLSSNQPQHF. DNA of the CDR3: TGTGCCAGCAGCTTGAGTAGCAATCAGCCCCAGCATTTT. Filled out from reference TRBV7-2 and TRBJ1-5, the complete variable domain reads GAGVSQSPSNKVTEKGKDVELRCDPISGHTALYWYRQSLGQGLEFLIYFQGNSAPDKSGLPSDRFSAERTGGSVSTLTIQRTQQEDSAVYLCASSLSSNQPQHFGDGTRLSIL.